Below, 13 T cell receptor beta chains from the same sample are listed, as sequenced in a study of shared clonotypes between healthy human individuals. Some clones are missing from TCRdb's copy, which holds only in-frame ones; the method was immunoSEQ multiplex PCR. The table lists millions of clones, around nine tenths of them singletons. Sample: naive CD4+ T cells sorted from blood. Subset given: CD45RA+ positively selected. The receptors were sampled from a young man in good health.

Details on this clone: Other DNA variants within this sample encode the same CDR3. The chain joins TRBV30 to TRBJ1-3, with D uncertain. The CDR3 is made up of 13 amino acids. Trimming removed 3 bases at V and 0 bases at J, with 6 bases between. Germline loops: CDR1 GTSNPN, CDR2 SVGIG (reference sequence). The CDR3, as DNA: TGTGCCTGGAGCATAGGCTCTGGAAACACCATATATTTT. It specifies CAWSIGSGNTIYF.

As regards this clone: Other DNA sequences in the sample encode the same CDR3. The CDR3 is CASSYRGQGGNTIYF. CDR3 DNA: TGTGCCAGCAGTTACAGGGGACAGGGAGGGAACACCATATATTTT. This chain uses TRBV6-5 with TRBJ1-3; 9 positions agree with TRBD1. The CDR3 spans 15 residues. Germline CDR1 is MNHEY and CDR2 is SVGAGI. Trimming cost V 2 bases and J 7 bases; bases outside gene matches: 6.

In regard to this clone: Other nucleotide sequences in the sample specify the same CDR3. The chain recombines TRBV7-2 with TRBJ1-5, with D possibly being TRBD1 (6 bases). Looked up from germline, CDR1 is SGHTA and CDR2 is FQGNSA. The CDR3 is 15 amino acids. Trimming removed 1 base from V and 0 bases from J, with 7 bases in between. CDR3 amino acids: CASSLEGHSNQPQHF. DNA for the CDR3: TGTGCCAGCAGCTTAGAGGGACATAGCAATCAGCCCCAGCATTTT.

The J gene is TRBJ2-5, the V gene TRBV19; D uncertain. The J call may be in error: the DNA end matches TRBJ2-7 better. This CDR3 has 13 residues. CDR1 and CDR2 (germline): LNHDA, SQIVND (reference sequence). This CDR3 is CASIGVYPGEQYF. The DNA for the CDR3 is TGTGCCAGTATTGGAGTTTACCCGGGCGAGCAGTACTTC.

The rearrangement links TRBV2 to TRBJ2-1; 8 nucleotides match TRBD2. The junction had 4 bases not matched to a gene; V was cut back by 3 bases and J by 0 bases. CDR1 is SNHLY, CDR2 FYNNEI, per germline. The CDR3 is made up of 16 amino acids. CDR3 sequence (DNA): TGTGCCAGCAGTGAGAAGCGGGGGAGCTCCTACAATGAGCAGTTCTTC. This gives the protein CASSEKRGSSYNEQFF.

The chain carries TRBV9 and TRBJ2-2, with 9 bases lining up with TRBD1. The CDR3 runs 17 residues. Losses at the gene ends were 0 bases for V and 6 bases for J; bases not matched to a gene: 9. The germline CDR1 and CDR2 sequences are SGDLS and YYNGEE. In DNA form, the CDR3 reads TGTGCCAGCAGCGTAGGCCCACAGACAGGGGGATCCGGGGAGCTGTTTTTT. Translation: CASSVGPQTGGSGELFF. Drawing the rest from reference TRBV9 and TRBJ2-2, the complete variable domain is DSGVTQTPKHLITATGQRVTLRCSPRSGDLSVYWYQQSLDQGLQFLIQYYNGEERAKGNILERFSAQQFPDLHSELNLSSLELGDSALYFCASSVGPQTGGSGELFFGEGSRLTVL.

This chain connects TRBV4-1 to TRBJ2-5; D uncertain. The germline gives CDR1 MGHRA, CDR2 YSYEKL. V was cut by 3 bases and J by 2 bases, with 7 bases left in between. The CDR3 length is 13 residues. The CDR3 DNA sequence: TGCGCCAGCAGCCACGTGGGACAAGAGACCCAGTACTTC. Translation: CASSHVGQETQYF.

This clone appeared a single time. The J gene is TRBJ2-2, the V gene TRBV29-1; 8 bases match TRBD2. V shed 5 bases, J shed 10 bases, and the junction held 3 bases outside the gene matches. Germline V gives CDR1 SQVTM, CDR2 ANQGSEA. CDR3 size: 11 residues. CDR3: CSVRRGEELFF. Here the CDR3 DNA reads TGCAGCGTTAGGCGGGGGGAGGAGCTGTTTTTT.

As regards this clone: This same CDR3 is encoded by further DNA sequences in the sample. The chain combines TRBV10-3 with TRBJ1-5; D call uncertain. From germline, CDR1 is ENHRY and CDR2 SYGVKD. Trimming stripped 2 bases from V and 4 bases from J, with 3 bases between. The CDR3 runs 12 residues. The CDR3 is CAISEGNQPQHF. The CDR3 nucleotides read TGTGCCATCAGTGAGGGTAATCAGCCCCAGCATTTT.

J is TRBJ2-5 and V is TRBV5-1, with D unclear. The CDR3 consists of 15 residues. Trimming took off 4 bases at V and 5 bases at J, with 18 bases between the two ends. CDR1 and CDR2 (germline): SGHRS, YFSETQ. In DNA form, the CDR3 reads TGCGCCAGCAGCGACGGACCCACGAAGTACGAGACCCAGTACTTC. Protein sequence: CASSDGPTKYETQYF. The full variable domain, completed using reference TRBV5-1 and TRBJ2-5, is KAGVTQTPRYLIKTRGQQVTLSCSPISGHRSVSWYQQTPGQGLQFLFEYFSETQRNKGNFPGRFSGRQFSNSRSEMNVSTLELGDSALYLCASSDGPTKYETQYFGPGTRLLVL.

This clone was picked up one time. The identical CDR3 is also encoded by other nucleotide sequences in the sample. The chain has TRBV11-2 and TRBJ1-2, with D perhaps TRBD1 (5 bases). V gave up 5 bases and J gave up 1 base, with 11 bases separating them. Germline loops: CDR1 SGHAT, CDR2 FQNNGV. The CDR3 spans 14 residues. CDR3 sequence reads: CASSPGTGNYGYTF. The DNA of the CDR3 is TGTGCCAGCAGCCCGGGGACGGGTAACTATGGCTACACCTTC.

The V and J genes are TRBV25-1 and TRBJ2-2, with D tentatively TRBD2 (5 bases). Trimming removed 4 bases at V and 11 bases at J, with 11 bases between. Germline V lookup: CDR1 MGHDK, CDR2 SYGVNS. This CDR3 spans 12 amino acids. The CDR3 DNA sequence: TGTGCCAGCAGTGGGGATGGAGGCGAGCTGTTTTTT. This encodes CASSGDGGELFF.

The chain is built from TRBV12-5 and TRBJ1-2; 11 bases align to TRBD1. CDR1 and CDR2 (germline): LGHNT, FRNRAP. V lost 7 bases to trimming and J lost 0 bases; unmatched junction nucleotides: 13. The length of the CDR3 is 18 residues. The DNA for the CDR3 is TGTGCTAGTGCCCCTCCCCCGGGACAGGGGGATTCTAACTATGGCTACACCTTC. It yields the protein CASAPPPGQGDSNYGYTF.